A single T cell receptor (beta chain) is shown here with its context. The antigen remains undetermined. Germline V CDR1 and CDR2: SQVTM, ANQGSEA. This CDR3 contains 15 residues. This sample is part of a study of CXCR3-negative and CXCR3-positive naive CD8 T cells. General observations from the study: Each naive subset displayed comparably high diversity, whereas memory CD8+ cells displayed much lower diversity.

Each TRB cDNA library was prepared by 5' RACE (with UMI labels). TCRdb re-called the 5' RACE reads and catalogs CDR3 proteins one per entry, DNA excluded. The table gives roughly 90,000 distinct CDR3 sequences; the top ten clones make up over 1.5% of it. The chain joins TRBV29-1 to TRBJ2-1; the TCRdb D gene call, TRBD1, has no DNA to confirm it. The sequencing sample was made of naive CXCR3- CD8+ T cells from blood. Indicated subset: CD45RO-CCR7+CD27+CD95- naive CD8+ T cells lacking CXCR3 (TNR3-). The receptor was derived from a human donor in good health. Some clones in this sample may be carry-over from other donors' samples. The CDR3 loop is CSVEGTGNSNNEQFF.